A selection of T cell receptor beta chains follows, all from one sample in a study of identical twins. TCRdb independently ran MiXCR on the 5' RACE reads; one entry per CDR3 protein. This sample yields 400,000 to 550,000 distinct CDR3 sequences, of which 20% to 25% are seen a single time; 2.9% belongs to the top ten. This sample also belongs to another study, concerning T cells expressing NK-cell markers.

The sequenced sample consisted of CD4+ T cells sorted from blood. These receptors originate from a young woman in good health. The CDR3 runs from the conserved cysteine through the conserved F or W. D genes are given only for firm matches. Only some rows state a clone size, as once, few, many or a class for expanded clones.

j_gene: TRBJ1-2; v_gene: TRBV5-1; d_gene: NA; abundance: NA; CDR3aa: CASSQTGRDFYGYTF; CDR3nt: TGCGCCAGCTCCCAGACAGGAAGAGACTTCTATGGCTACACCTTC
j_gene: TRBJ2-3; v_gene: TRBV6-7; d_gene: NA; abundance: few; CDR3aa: CASSYADDTQYF; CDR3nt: TGTGCCAGCAGTTACGCCGATGATACGCAGTATTTT
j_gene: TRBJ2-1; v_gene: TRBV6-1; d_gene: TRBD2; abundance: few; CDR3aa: CASRHGGSSYNEQFF; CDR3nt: TGTGCCAGCAGGCACGGGGGGAGCTCCTACAATGAGCAGTTCTTC
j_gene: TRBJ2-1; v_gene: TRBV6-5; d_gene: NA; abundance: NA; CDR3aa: CASSYSSGDNEQFF; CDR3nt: TGTGCCAGCAGTTACTCGTCAGGGGATAATGAGCAGTTCTTC
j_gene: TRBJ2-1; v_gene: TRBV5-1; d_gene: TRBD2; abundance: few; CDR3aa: CASSSSAGGFVIREQFF; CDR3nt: TGCGCCAGCAGCTCGTCGGCGGGAGGGTTTGTTATAAGGGAGCAGTTCTTC
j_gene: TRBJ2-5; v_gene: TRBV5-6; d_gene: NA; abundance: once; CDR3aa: CASSLAPLVGETQYF; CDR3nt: TGTGCCAGCAGCTTGGCCCCACTAGTGGGGGAGACCCAGTACTTC
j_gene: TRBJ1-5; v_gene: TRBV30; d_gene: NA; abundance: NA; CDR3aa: CAWGQRGNQPQHF; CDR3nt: TGTGCCTGGGGACAACGGGGCAATCAGCCCCAGCATTTT
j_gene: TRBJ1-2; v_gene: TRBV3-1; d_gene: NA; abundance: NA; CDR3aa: CASSPLQVANYGYTF; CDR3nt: TGTGCCAGCAGCCCTTTACAGGTAGCTAACTATGGCTACACCTTC
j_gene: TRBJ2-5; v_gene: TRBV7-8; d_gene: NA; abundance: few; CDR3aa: CASSLGPDQETQYF; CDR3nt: TGTGCCAGCAGCTTAGGGCCAGACCAAGAGACCCAGTACTTC
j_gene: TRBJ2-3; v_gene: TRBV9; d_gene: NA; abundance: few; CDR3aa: CASSFRPITDTQYF; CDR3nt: TGTGCCAGCAGCTTCAGACCTATCACAGATACGCAGTATTTT
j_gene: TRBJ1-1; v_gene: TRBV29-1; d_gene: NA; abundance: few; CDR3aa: CSSYRGTEAFF; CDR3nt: TGCAGCTCGTATAGGGGAACTGAAGCTTTCTTT
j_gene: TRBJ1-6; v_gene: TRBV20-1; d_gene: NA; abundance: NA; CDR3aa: CSARSQVLNSPLHF; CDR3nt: TGCAGTGCTAGGAGCCAGGTTCTTAATTCACCCCTCCACTTT
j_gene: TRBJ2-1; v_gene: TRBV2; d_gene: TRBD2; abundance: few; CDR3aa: CASAGLAGGYNEQFF; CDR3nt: TGTGCCAGCGCGGGACTAGCGGGGGGGTACAATGAGCAGTTCTTC
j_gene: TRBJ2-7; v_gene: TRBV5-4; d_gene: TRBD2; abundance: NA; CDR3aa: CASSLDPTSGSLHEQYF; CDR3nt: TGTGCCAGCAGCTTGGATCCGACTAGCGGGAGTCTCCACGAGCAGTACTTC
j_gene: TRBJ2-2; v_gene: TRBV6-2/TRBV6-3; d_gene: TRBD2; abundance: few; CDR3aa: CASKILIGTSGNTGELFF; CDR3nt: TGTGCCAGCAAGATACTAATTGGGACTAGCGGGAACACCGGGGAGCTGTTTTTT
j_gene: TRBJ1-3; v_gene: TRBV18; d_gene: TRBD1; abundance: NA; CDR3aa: CASSPTTGTGTVVGNTIYF; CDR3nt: TGTGCCAGCTCACCGACGACCGGGACAGGGACCGTTGTTGGAAACACCATATATTTT
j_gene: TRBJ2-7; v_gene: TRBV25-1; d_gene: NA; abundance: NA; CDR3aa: CASKDRGRVYF; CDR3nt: TGTGCCAGCAAGGATAGGGGACGGGTGTACTTC
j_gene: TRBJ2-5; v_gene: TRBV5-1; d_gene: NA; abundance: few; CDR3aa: CASSYFLRETQYF; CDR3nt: TGCGCCAGCAGCTACTTTCTACGAGAGACCCAGTACTTC
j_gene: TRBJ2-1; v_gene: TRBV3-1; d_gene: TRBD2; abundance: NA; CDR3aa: CACCPRTSKDNEQFF; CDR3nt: TGTGCCTGCTGCCCGCGGACTAGTAAGGACAATGAGCAGTTCTTC
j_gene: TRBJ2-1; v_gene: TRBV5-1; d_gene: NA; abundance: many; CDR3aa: CASSLARERRFNEQFF; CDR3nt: TGCGCCAGCAGCTTGGCCCGGGAGCGGAGATTCAATGAGCAGTTCTTC
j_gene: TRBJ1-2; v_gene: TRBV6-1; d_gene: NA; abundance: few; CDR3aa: CASRSGKTVTMVRYTF; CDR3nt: TGTGCCAGCAGATCAGGCAAAACAGTAACTATGGTTCGCTACACCTTC
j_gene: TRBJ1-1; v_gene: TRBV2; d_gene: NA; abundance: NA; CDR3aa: CASSDEGVTEAFF; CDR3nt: TGTGCCAGCAGTGACGAGGGAGTCACTGAAGCTTTCTTT
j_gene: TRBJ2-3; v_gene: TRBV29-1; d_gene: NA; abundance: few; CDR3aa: CSVGVLISDTQYF; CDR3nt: TGCAGCGTTGGGGTCTTGATCTCAGATACGCAGTATTTT
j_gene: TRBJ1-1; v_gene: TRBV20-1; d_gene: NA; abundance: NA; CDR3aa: CSATTRGGTEAFF; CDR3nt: TGCAGTGCTACCACCCGAGGAGGGACTGAAGCTTTCTTT
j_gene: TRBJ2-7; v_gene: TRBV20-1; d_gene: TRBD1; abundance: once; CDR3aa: CSAQLTGLYEQYF; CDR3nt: TGCAGTGCTCAACTGACAGGGCTATACGAGCAGTACTTC
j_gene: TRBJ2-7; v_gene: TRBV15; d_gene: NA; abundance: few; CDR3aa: CATTKAGYMEQYF; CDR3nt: TGTGCCACCACAAAGGCCGGCTATATGGAGCAGTACTTC
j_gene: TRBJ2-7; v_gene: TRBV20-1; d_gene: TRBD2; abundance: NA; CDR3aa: CSAREATSGRDKQYF; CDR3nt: TGCAGTGCTAGAGAAGCGACTAGCGGGAGAGATAAGCAGTACTTC
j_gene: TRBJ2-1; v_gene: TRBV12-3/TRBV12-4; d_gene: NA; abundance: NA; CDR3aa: CASSFYVEQFF; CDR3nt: TGTGCCAGCAGTTTTTATGTTGAGCAGTTCTTC
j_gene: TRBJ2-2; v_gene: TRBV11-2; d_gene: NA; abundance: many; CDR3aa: CASSSYRAGELFF; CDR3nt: TGTGCCAGCAGCTCATACAGGGCCGGGGAGCTGTTTTTT
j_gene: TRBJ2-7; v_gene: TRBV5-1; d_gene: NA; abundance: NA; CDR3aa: CASSHGGPRLEQYF; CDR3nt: TGCGCCAGCAGCCACGGGGGGCCGAGGCTCGAGCAGTACTTC
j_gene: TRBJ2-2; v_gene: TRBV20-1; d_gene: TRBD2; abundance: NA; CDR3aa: CSASLAGGTGELFF; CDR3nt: TGCAGTGCCAGTCTAGCGGGGGGGACCGGGGAGCTGTTTTTT
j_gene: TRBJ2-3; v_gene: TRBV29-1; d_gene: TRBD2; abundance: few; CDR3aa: CSVVLGLAGRGATDTQYF; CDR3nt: TGCAGCGTTGTTCTGGGACTAGCGGGAAGGGGCGCGACAGATACGCAGTATTTT
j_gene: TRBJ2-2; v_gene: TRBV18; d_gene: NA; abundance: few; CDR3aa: CASSPLLTGANTGELFF; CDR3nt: TGTGCCAGCTCACCACTCCTGACGGGGGCTAACACCGGGGAGCTGTTTTTT
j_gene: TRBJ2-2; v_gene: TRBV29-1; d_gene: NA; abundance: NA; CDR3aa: CSVSGTANTGELFF; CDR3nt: TGCAGCGTGAGCGGGACAGCGAACACCGGGGAGCTGTTTTTT
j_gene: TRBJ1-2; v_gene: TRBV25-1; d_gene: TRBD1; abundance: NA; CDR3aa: CASSEFKSDRGLGYTF; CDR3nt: TGTGCCAGCAGTGAATTTAAGAGCGACAGGGGGCTAGGCTACACCTTC
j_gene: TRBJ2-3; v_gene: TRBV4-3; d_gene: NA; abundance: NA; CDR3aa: CASSQDLRAADTQYF; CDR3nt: TGCGCCAGCAGCCAAGATCTCAGGGCAGCAGATACGCAGTATTTT
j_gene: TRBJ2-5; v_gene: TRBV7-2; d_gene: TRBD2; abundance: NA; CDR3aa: CASSLFSLAGETQYF; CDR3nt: TGTGCCAGCAGCTTATTCAGCCTAGCGGGTGAGACCCAGTACTTC
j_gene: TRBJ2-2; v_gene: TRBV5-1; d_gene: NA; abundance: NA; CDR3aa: CASSLFQGPTGELFF; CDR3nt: TGCGCCAGCAGCTTGTTTCAGGGTCCGACCGGGGAGCTGTTTTTT
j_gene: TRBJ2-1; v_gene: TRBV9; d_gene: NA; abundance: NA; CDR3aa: CASSVAPYNEQFF; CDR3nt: TGTGCCAGCAGCGTAGCACCCTACAATGAGCAGTTCTTC
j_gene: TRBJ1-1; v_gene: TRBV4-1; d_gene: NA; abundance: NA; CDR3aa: CASSQGRGQNTEAFF; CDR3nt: TGCGCCAGCAGCCAAGGACGGGGGCAGAACACTGAAGCTTTCTTT
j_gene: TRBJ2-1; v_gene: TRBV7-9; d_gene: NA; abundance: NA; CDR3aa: CASSPKRGDEQFF; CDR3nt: TGTGCCAGCAGCCCCAAGAGGGGGGATGAGCAGTTCTTC
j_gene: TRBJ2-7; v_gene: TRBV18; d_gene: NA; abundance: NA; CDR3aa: CASSPSREYEQYF; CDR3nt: TGTGCCAGCTCACCATCTAGGGAGTACGAGCAGTACTTC
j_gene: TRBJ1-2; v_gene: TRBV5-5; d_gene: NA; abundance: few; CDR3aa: CASSFLYGYTF; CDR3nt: TGTGCCAGCAGCTTTTTATATGGCTACACCTTC
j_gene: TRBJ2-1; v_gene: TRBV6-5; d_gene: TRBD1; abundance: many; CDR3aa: CASSYSGPGGVYNEQFF; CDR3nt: TGTGCCAGCAGTTACTCAGGCCCAGGGGGCGTCTACAATGAGCAGTTCTTC
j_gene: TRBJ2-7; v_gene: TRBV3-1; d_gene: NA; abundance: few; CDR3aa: CASSQDHGLYGQYF; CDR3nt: TGTGCCAGCAGCCAAGATCACGGCCTCTACGGGCAGTACTTC
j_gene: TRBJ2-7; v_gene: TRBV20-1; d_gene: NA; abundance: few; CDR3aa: CSARDAGRTYEQYF; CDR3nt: TGCAGTGCCAGGGACGCAGGCCGCACCTACGAGCAGTACTTC
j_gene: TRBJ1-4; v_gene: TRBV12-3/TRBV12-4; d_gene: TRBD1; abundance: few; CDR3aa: CASGYRGSGEKLFF; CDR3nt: TGTGCCAGCGGGTACAGGGGAAGTGGTGAAAAACTGTTTTTT
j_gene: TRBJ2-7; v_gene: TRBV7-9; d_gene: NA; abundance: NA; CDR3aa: CASERNTASYEQYF; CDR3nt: TGTGCCTCGGAGCGGAATACAGCCTCCTACGAGCAGTACTTC
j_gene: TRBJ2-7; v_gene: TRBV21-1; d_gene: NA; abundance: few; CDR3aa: CASSKRTSGRIYEQYF; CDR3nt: TGTGCCAGCAGCAAAAGGACTAGCGGGAGAATCTACGAGCAGTACTTC
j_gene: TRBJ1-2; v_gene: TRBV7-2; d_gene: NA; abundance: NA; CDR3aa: CASSLIISITF; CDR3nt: TGTGCCAGCAGCTTGATAATCTCGATCACCTTC
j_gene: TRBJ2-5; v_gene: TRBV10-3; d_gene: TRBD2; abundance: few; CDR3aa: CAISETRGAQETQYF; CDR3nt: TGTGCCATCAGTGAAACGCGGGGGGCCCAAGAGACCCAGTACTTC
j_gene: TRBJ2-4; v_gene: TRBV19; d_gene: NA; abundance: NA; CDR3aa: CASTGILGSKNIQYF; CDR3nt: TGTGCCAGTACGGGAATCCTAGGGAGCAAAAACATTCAGTACTTC
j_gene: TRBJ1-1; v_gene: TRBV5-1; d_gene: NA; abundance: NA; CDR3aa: CASSFLGGGNTEAFF; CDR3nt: TGCGCCAGCAGCTTTCTGGGGGGCGGAAACACTGAAGCTTTCTTT